The entry that follows covers one T cell receptor beta chain sequence. No DNA is shown, since the ends of the CDR3 on it are uncertain; the CDR3 is the one TCRdb lists. TCRdb reprocessed the RT-PCR reads via MiXCR and lists one record per CDR3 protein. The sample contains roughly 17,000 distinct CDR3 sequences, about 61% of which appear only once. Per the germline V gene, CDR1 is SQVTM and CDR2 is ANQGSEA. The CDR3 sequence runs 13 residues, both termini included. The record originates from a study of yellow fever vaccine responses in identical twins. The chain recombines TRBV29-1 with TRBJ1-4. This clonotype was sampled from a woman between 18 and 29 years old who received the yellow fever vaccine. Sequences were derived from T cells from blood (PBMCs), unsorted or a sorted subset (not recorded which), sampled before or after yellow fever vaccination (not recorded which). The CDR3 sequence is CSVGSKREKNCFF.